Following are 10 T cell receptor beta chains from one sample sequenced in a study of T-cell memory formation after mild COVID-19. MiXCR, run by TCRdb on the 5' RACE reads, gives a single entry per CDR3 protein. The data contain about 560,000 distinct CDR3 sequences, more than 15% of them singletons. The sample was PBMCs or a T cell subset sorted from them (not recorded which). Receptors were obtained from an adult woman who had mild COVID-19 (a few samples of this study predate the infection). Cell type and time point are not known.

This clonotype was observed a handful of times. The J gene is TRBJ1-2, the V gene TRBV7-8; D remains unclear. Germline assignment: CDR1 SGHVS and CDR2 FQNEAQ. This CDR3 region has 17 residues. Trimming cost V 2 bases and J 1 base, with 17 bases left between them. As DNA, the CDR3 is TGTGCCAGCAGCTTAACGGCCGGACGGGAATTTAACTATGGCTACACCTTC. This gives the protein CASSLTAGREFNYGYTF.

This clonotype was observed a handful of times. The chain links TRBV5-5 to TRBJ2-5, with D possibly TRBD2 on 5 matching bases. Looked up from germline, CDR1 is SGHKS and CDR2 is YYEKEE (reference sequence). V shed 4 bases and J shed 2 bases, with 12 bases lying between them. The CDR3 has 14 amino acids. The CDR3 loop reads CASSLEEEQETQYF. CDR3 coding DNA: TGTGCCAGCAGCCTGGAGGAGGAGCAAGAGACCCAGTACTTC.

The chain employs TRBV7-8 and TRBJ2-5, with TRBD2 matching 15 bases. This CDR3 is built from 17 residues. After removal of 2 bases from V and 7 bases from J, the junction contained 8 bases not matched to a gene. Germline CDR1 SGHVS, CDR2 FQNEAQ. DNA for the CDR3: TGTGCCAGCAGCTTATGGACTAGCGGGAGGGCCTTGTGGACCCAGTACTTC. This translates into CASSLWTSGRALWTQYF.

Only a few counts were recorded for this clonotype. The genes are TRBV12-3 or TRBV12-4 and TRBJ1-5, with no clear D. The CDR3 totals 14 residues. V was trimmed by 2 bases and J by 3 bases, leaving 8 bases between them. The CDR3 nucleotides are TGTGCCAGCAGTTTACTGGCTGTCAATCAGCCCCAGCATTTT. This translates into CASSLLAVNQPQHF.

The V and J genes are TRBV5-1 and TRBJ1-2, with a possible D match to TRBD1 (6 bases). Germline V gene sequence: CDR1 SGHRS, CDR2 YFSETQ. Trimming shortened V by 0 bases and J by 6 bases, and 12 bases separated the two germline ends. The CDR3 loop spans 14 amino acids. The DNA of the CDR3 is TGCGCCAGCAGCTTGGAAACAGGGAGTAATGGCTACACCTTC. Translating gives CASSLETGSNGYTF.

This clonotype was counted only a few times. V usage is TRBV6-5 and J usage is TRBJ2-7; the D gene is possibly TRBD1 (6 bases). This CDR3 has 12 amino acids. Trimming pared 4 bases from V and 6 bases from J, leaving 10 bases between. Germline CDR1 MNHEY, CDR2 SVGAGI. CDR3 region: CASSSPGVEQYF. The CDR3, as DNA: TGTGCCAGCAGTTCACCAGGGGTCGAGCAGTACTTC.

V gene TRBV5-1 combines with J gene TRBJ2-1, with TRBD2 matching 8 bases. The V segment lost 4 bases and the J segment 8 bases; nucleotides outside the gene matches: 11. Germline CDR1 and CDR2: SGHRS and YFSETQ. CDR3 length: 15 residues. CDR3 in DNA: TGCGCCAGCAGCGATAGCGGGGCCGTCGTCGATGAGCAGTTCTTC. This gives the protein CASSDSGAVVDEQFF. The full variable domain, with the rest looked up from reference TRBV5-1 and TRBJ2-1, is KAGVTQTPRYLIKTRGQQVTLSCSPISGHRSVSWYQQTPGQGLQFLFEYFSETQRNKGNFPGRFSGRQFSNSRSEMNVSTLELGDSALYLCASSDSGAVVDEQFFGPGTRLTVL.

This CDR3 is CASSRGSGRDNEQFF. In DNA, the CDR3 is TGTGCCAGCAGCAGGGGTAGCGGGAGAGACAATGAGCAGTTCTTC. V usage is TRBV21-1 and J usage is TRBJ2-1; TRBD2, as called in the table, went unchecked against the DNA. TRBV21-1 is flagged as a pseudogene. The CDR3 extends over 15 amino acids.

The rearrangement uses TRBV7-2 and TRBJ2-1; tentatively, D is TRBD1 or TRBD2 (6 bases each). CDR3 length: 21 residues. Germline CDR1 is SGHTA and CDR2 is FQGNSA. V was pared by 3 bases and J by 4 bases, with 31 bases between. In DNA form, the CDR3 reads TGTGCCAGCAGCTTCTCGTCCAGGGGAGGTTATGGACCTAAGCCTTACAATGAGCAGTTCTTC. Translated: CASSFSSRGGYGPKPYNEQFF.

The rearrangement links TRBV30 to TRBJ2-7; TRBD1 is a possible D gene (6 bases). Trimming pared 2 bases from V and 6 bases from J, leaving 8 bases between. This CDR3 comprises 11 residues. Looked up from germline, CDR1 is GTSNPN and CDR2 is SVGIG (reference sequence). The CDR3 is CAWSWTVEQYF. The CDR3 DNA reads TGTGCCTGGAGTTGGACAGTCGAGCAGTACTTC.